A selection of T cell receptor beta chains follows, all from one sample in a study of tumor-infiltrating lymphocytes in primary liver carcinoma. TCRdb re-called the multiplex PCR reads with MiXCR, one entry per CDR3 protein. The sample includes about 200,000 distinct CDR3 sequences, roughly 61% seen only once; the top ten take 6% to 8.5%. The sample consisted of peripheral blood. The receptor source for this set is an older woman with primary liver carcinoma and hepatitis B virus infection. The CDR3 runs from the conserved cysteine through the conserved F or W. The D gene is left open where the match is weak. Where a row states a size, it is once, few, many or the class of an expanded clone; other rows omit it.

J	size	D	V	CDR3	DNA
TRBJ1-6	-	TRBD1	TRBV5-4	CASSLRDREAPLHF	TGTGCCAGCAGCTTGAGGGACAGGGAGGCACCCCTCCACTTT
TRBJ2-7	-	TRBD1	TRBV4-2	CASSHGSLGQGASEQYF	TGTGCCAGCAGCCATGGGAGTCTGGGACAGGGGGCTAGCGAGCAGTACTTC
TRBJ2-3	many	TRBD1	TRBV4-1	CASSQTGRGPTDTQYF	TGCGCCAGCAGCCAAACGGGCAGGGGGCCTACAGATACGCAGTATTTT
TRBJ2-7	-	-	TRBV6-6	CASSSSDSTYEQYF	TGTGCCAGCAGTTCTTCCGACAGTACCTACGAGCAGTACTTC
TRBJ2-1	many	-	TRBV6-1	CASSVLGGFNNEQFF	TGTGCCAGCAGTGTATTAGGGGGATTCAACAATGAGCAGTTCTTC
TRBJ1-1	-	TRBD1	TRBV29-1	CSVKQGDDTEALF	TGTAGCGTCAAACAGGGGGATGACACTGAAGCTCTCTTT
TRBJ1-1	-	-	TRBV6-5	CASKRIAGTMNTEAFF	TGTGCCAGCAAGAGAATTGCAGGGACCATGAACACTGAAGCTTTCTTT
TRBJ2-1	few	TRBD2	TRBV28	CASILGGSSSYNEQFF	TGTGCCAGCATCTTGGGCGGGAGTAGCTCCTACAATGAGCAGTTCTTC
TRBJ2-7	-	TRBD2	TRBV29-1	CSLEGTSVAEQYF	TGCAGCCTTGAGGGGACTAGCGTGGCCGAGCAGTACTTC
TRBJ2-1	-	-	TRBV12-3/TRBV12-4	CASGPELPNYNEQFF	TGTGCCAGTGGCCCGGAACTACCAAACTACAATGAGCAGTTCTTC
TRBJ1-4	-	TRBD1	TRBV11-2	CAGSLSGQGTVKLFF	TGTGCCGGCAGCTTATCGGGACAGGGAACTGTAAAACTGTTTTTT
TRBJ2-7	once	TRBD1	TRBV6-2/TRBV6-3	CASGPQGAIWEQYF	TGTGCCAGCGGCCCCCAGGGGGCTATTTGGGAGCAGTACTTC
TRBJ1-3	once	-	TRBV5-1	CASTSSVGVSGNTIYF	TGCGCCAGCACCTCCTCAGTGGGTGTCTCTGGAAACACCATATATTTT
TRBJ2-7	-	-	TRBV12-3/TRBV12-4	CAGSRSYEQYF	TGTGCCGGCAGTAGGTCCTACGAGCAGTACTTC
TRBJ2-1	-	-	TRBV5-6	CASSFSGSPHNEQFF	TGTGCCAGCAGCTTTTCCGGGAGCCCCCACAATGAGCAGTTCTTC
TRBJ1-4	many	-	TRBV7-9	CASSTAQPNEKLFF	TGTGCCAGCAGCACTGCACAGCCTAATGAAAAACTGTTTTTT
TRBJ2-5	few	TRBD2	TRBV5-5	CASTPDMASGKETQYF	TGTGCCAGCACCCCGGACATGGCTAGCGGGAAAGAGACCCAGTACTTC
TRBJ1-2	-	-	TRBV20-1	CSAPGQSNYGYTF	TGCAGTGCGCCAGGACAGAGTAACTATGGCTACACCTTC
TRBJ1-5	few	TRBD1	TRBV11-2	CVSSSLQGNQPRHF	TGTGTCAGCAGCTCCTTACAGGGGAATCAGCCCCGGCATTTT